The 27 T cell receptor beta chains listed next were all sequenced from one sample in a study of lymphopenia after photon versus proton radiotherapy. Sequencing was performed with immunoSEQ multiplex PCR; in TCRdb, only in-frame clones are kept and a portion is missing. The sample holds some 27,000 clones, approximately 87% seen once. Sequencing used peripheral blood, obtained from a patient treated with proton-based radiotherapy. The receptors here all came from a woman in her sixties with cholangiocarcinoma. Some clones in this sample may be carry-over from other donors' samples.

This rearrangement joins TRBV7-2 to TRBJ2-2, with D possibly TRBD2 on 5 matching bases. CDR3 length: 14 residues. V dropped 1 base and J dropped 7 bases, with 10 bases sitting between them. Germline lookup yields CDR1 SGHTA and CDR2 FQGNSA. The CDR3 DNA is TGTGCCAGCAGCTTAGTTAGGGCGGGCGGGGAGCTGTTTTTT. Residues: CASSLVRAGGELFF.

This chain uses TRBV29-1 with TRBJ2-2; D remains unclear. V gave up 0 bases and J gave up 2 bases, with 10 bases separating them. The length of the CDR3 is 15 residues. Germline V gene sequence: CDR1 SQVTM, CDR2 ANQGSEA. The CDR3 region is CSVEDVGENTGELFF. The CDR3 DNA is TGCAGCGTTGAAGATGTAGGCGAAAACACCGGGGAGCTGTTTTTT.

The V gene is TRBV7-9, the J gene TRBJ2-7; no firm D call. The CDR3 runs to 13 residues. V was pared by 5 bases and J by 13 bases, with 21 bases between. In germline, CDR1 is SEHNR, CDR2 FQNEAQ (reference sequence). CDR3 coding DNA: TGTGCCAGCAGCCCCGATTTGTCCCGATATTCATACTTC. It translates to CASSPDLSRYSYF.

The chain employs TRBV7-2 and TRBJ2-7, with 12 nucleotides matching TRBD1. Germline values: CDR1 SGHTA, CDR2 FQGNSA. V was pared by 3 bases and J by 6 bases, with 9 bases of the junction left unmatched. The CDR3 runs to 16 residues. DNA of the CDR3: TGTGCCAGCAGCTTTGCCGTGGGACAGGGGGCTTTCGAGCAGTACTTC. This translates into CASSFAVGQGAFEQYF.

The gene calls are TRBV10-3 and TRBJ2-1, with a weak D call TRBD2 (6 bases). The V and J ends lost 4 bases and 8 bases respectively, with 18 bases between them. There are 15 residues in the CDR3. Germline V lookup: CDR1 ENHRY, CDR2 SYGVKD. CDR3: CAISVTGLPKDEQFF. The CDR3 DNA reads TGTGCCATCAGTGTTACGGGACTCCCGAAAGATGAGCAGTTCTTC.

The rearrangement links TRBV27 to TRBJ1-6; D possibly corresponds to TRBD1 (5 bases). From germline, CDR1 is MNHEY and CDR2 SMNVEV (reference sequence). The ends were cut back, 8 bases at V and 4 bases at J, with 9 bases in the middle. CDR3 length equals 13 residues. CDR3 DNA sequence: TGTGCCAGCGGTCGACAGTATAATTCACCCCTCCACTTT. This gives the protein CASGRQYNSPLHF.

Written as DNA, the CDR3 is TGCAGCGTTGCCCTAGCTAATAAGGCAGATACGCAGTATTTT. This translates into CSVALANKADTQYF. V gene TRBV29-1 combines with J gene TRBJ2-3, with TRBD2 as a possible D gene (5 bases). The CDR3 is made up of 14 amino acids. Germline lookup yields CDR1 SQVTM and CDR2 ANQGSEA. Trimming stripped 4 bases from V and 4 bases from J, with 15 bases between.

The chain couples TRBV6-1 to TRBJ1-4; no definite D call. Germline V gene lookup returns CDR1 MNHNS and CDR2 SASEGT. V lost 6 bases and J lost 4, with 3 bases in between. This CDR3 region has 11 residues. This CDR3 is CASSSNEKLFF. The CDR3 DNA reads TGTGCCAGCAGCAGTAATGAAAAACTGTTTTTT.

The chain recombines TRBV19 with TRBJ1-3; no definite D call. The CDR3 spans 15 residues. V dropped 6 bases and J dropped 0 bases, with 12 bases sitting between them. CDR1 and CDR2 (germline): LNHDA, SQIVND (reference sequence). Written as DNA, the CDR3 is TGTGCCAGTAGCGTCGACAAGGACTCTGGAAACACCATATATTTT. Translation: CASSVDKDSGNTIYF.

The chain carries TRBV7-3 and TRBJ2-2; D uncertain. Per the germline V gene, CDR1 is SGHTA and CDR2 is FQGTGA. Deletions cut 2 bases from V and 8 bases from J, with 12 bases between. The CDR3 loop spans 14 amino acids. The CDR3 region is CASSLASPGGELFF. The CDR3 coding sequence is TGTGCCAGCAGCTTAGCCTCGCCGGGTGGGGAGCTGTTTTTT.

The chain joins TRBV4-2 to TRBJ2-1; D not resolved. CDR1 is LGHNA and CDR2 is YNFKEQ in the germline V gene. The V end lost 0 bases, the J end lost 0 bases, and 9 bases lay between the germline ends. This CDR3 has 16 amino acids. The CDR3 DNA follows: TGTGCCAGCAGCCAAGATATCTCGGGCTCCTACAATGAGCAGTTCTTC. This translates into CASSQDISGSYNEQFF.

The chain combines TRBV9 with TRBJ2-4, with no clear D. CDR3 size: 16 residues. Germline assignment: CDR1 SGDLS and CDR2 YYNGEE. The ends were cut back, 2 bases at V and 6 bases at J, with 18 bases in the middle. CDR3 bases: TGTGCCAGCAGCGTGGTCCCCCGGAACGGAAGAAACATTCAGTACTTC. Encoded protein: CASSVVPRNGRNIQYF.

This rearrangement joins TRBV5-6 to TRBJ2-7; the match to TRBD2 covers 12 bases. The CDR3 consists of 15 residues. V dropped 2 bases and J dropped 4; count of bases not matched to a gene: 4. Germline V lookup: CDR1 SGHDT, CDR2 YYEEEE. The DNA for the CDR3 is TGTGCCAGCAGCTTTAGGACTAGCGGGATTTACGAGCAGTACTTC. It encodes CASSFRTSGIYEQYF.

This chain's CDR3 is CASRNTRPLGHEQFF. Here the CDR3 DNA reads TGTGCCAGTAGAAATACTAGACCTCTTGGCCATGAGCAGTTCTTC. The chain links TRBV19 to TRBJ2-1; maybe TRBD2 (5 bases). The CDR3 is 15 residues long. Between the trimmed V and J ends, which lost 6 bases and 8 bases, there was a span of 20 bases. The germline V gene encodes CDR1 LNHDA and CDR2 SQIVND (reference sequence).

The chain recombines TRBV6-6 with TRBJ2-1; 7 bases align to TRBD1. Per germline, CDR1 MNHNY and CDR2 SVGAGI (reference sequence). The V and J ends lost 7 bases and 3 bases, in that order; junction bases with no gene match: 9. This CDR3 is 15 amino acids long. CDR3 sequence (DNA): TGTGCCAGCACAGGACAGGACAAAAACTACAATGAGCAGTTCTTC. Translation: CASTGQDKNYNEQFF.

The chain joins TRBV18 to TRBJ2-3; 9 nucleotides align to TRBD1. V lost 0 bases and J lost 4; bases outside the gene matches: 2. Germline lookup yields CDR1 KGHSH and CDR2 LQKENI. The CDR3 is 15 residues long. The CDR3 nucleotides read TGTGCCAGCTCACCACCGGGACAGGGATCAGATACGCAGTATTTT. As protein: CASSPPGQGSDTQYF.

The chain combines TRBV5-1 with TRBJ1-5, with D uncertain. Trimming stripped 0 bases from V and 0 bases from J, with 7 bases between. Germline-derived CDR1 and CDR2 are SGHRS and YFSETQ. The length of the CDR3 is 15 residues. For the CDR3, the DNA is TGCGCCAGCAGCTTGGGTGGCAGTAGCAATCAGCCCCAGCATTTT. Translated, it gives CASSLGGSSNQPQHF.

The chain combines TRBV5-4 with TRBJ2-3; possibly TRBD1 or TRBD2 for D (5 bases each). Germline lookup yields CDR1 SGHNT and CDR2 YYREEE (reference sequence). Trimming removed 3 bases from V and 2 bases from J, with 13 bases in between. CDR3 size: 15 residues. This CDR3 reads CASSSGTEDTDTQYF. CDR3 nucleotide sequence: TGTGCCAGCAGCTCGGGGACCGAGGACACAGATACGCAGTATTTT.

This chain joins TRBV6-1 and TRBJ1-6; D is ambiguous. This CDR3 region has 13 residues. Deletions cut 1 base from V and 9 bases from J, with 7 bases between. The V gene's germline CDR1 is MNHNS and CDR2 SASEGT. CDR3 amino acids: CASSEVISSPLHF. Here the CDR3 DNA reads TGTGCCAGCAGTGAAGTGATTAGTTCACCCCTCCACTTT.

CDR3 nucleotides: TGTGCCAGTAGTACAGGGCGGTCGGCCCAGCCCCAGCATTTT. Amino acids: CASSTGRSAQPQHF. J is TRBJ1-5 and V is TRBV19; D perhaps matches TRBD1 (5 bases). The CDR3 is 14 amino acids. The V gene's germline CDR1 is LNHDA and CDR2 SQIVND (reference sequence). V gave up 4 bases and J gave up 7 bases, with 14 bases separating them.

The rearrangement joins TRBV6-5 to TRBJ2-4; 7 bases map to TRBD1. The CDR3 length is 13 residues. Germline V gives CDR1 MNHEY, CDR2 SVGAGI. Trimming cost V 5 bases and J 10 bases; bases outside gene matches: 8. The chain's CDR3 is CASSLGTEGIQYF. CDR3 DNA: TGTGCCAGCAGTCTCGGGACAGAAGGTATTCAGTACTTC.

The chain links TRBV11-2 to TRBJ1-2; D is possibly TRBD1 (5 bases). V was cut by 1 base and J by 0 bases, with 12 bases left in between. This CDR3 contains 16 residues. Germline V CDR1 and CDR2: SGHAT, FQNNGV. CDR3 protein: CASSLGHQGSNYGYTF. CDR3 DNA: TGTGCCAGCAGCTTAGGCCACCAGGGTTCTAACTATGGCTACACCTTC.

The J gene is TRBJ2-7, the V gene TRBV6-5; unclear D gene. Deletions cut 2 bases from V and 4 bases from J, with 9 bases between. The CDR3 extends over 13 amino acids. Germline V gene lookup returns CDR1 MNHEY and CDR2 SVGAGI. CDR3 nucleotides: TGTGCCAGCAGTTACAACCCCGGGTACGAGCAGTACTTC. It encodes CASSYNPGYEQYF.

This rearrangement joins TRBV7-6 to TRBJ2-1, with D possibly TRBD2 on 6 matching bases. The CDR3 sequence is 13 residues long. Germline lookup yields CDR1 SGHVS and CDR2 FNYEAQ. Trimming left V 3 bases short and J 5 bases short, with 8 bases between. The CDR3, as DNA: TGTGCCAGCAGCTTCGGGGAGGACAATGAGCAGTTCTTC. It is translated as CASSFGEDNEQFF.

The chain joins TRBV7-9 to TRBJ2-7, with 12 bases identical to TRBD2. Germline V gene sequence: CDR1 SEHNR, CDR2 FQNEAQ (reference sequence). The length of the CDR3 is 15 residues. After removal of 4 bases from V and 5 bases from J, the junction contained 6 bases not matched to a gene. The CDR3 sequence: CASSSTSGSLNEQYF. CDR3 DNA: TGTGCCAGCAGCTCGACTAGCGGGAGTCTGAACGAGCAGTACTTC.

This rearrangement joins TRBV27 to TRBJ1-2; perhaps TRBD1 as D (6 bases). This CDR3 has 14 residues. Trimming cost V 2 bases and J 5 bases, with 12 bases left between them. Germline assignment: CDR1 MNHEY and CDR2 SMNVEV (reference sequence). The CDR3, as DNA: TGTGCCAGCAGTTTAGCGGGGGGCACGTATGGCTACACCTTC. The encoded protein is CASSLAGGTYGYTF.

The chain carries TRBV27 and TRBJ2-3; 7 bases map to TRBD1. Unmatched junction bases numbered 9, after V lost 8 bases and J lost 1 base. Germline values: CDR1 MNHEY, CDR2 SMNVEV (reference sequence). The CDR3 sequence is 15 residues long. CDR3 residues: CASWGDRAGTDTQYF. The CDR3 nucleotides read TGTGCCAGCTGGGGCGACAGGGCGGGCACAGATACGCAGTATTTT.